The present entry profiles one TCR beta chain with its context. This entry comes from a study of identical twins. MiXCR, run by TCRdb on the 5' RACE reads, gives a single entry per CDR3 protein. Altogether hundreds of thousands of distinct CDR3 sequences are present, approximately 8.5% being singletons, with the ten largest covering less than 2.5%. Germline CDR1 and CDR2: MNHEY and SVGAGI. The CDR3 totals 16 residues. V lost 4 bases, J lost 1 base, and 16 bases lay in between. These data were likewise used in another study, on yellow fever vaccine responses in identical twins.

Sequencing input: memory (CD45RO+) T cells sorted from blood. The TCR sequence derives from a young woman in good health. V is TRBV6-5 and J is TRBJ1-1; maybe TRBD1 (5 bases). CDR3 region: CASSSRLRVSNTEAFF. The CDR3 DNA sequence: TGTGCCAGCAGTTCGAGACTCAGGGTTTCGAACACTGAAGCTTTCTTT.